The 30 T cell receptor beta chains given below trace back to one sample, sequenced in a study of T cells in Graves' hyperthyroidism and ophthalmopathy. Amplification targeted TCR beta CDR3 regions from RNA transcripts. TCR CDR3 regions were first amplified by RT-PCR with HTBI primers. TCRdb reprocessed the multiplex PCR reads via MiXCR and lists one record per CDR3 protein. The sample lists 700,000 to 850,000 distinct CDR3 sequences; around 40% were seen once. The sequenced sample consisted of blood. Receptors originate from a woman aged 40 to 50 with Graves' hyperthyroidism.

This clonotype was seen more than once but under ten times. J is TRBJ2-2 and V is TRBV5-1; 7 bases are a match to TRBD1. The CDR3 sequence is 14 residues long. The junction had 9 bases not matched to a gene; V was cut back by 2 bases and J by 11 bases. Germline CDR1 SGHRS, CDR2 YFSETQ. CDR3 nucleotides: TGCGCCAGCAGCTTAGGGGGCGGCTACAATGAGCTGTTTTTT. Protein: CASSLGGGYNELFF.

The sample holds many counts of this clonotype. The chain recombines TRBV11-2 with TRBJ2-2, with 8 bases fitting TRBD1. The trim removed 4 bases at V and 0 bases at J, leaving 7 bases unmatched. The CDR3 has 17 amino acids. Germline V gene sequence: CDR1 SGHAT, CDR2 FQNNGV. Written as DNA, the CDR3 is TGTGCCAGCAGCTCGAATCTACAGGGGGCGAACACCGGGGAGCTGTTTTTT. Amino acids: CASSSNLQGANTGELFF.

The CDR3 coding sequence is TGCGCCAGCAGTGAGGGTCTAACCCTGACGGATACGCAGTATTTT. Its translation: CASSEGLTLTDTQYF. The rearrangement uses TRBV10-1 and TRBJ2-3; no clear D. There are 15 residues in the CDR3. Germline CDR1 reads WNHNN; CDR2 reads SYGVQD (reference sequence). V lost 2 bases and J 6 bases, leaving 15 bases between the germline ends.

This clonotype was observed many times. V and J are TRBV7-8 and TRBJ2-7; 10 bases align to TRBD2. The CDR3 totals 14 residues. After removal of 3 bases from V and 5 bases from J, the junction contained 4 bases not matched to a gene. The germline gives CDR1 SGHVS, CDR2 FQNEAQ. CDR3: CASSLSGGANEQYF. The DNA of the CDR3 is TGTGCCAGCAGCTTGAGCGGGGGGGCCAACGAGCAGTACTTC.

This chain uses TRBV27 with TRBJ2-7; 9 nucleotides agree with TRBD2. The V gene's germline CDR1 is MNHEY and CDR2 SMNVEV (reference sequence). V trimming: 1 base; J trimming: 6 bases; junction bases outside the gene matches: 10. The CDR3 has 16 residues. CDR3 region: CASSLCLWREGAEQYF. CDR3 DNA sequence: TGTGCCAGCAGTTTATGCTTATGGCGGGAGGGTGCCGAGCAGTACTTC.

This clonotype was seen repeatedly, ten times or more. This chain joins TRBV10-3 and TRBJ2-7; D ambiguous. The germline gives CDR1 ENHRY, CDR2 SYGVKD. V lost 3 bases and J 1 base, leaving 22 bases between the germline ends. The CDR3 has 18 amino acids. The CDR3: CAISEHTSGSRLSYEQYF. CDR3 DNA sequence: TGTGCCATCAGTGAACATACATCGGGTAGTCGACTTTCCTACGAGCAGTACTTC.

This sequence joins TRBV7-2 and TRBJ2-7, with TRBD2 identical over 9 bases. Germline CDR1 is SGHTA and CDR2 is FQGNSA. V lost 2 bases and J lost 7; bases outside the gene matches: 9. The CDR3 loop spans 15 amino acids. The CDR3 DNA is TGTGCCAGCAGCTTAACAGGGACTAGCTCGGGGGAGCAGTACTTC. Translated, it gives CASSLTGTSSGEQYF.

A word on this clonotype: Sequence at one end of the junction differs from germline and may be a read error. The chain couples TRBV5-4 to TRBJ2-6; 8 nucleotides align to TRBD2. The CDR3 is 18 amino acids. Germline-derived CDR1 and CDR2 are SGHNT and YYREEE (reference sequence). CDR3 DNA sequence: TGCGCCAGCAGCCAGTGGGAGCGGGGGCCCTCTGGGGCCAACGTCCTGACTTTC. Its translation: CASSQWERGPSGANVLTF. The complete variable domain, with remaining parts taken from reference TRBV5-4 and TRBJ2-6, reads ETGVTQSPTHLIKTRGQQVTLRCSSQSGHNTVSWYQQALGQGPQFIFQYYREEENGRGNFPPRFSGLQFPNYSSELNVNALELDDSALYLCASSQWERGPSGANVLTFGAGSRLTVL.

This clonotype occurred a few times. This chain joins TRBV6-6 and TRBJ1-5, with a tentative D call TRBD1 (5 bases). Trimming removed 1 base from V and 2 bases from J, with 12 bases in between. This CDR3 comprises 16 residues. CDR1 MNHNY and CDR2 SVGAGI come from the germline V gene (reference sequence). The CDR3 coding sequence is TGTGCCAGCAGTTACTGGGGAGGGGTTGGCAATCAGCCCCAGCATTTT. Amino acids: CASSYWGGVGNQPQHF.

The DNA of the CDR3 is TGTGCCAGTGGCATGGGTGGGACTGAAGCTTTCTTT. Its protein product is CASGMGGTEAFF. This chain uses TRBV19 with TRBJ1-1, with D unresolved. This CDR3 comprises 12 residues. V lost 8 bases, J lost 5 bases, and 12 bases lay in between. Germline lookup yields CDR1 LNHDA and CDR2 SQIVND (reference sequence).

Many counts were recorded for this clonotype. The chain links TRBV10-3 to TRBJ1-1, with 9 bases fitting TRBD1. CDR3 length: 12 residues. V was pared by 10 bases and J by 5 bases, with 5 bases of the junction left unmatched. In germline, CDR1 is ENHRY, CDR2 SYGVKD. CDR3 protein: CATRDRETEAFF. The CDR3 coding sequence is TGTGCCACCAGGGACAGGGAAACTGAAGCTTTCTTT.

As to this clonotype: One junction end disagrees with the germline gene, perhaps due to a read error. The CDR3 loop reads CASSLTDSYNEQYF. Written as DNA, the CDR3 is TGTGCTAGCAGCCTCACGGACAGCTACAATGAGCAGTACTTC. The chain has TRBV7-7 and TRBJ2-7; a weak D match, TRBD1 (6 bases). The CDR3 totals 14 residues. Germline loops: CDR1 SSHAT, CDR2 FNYEAQ (reference sequence).

This chain uses TRBV11-2 with TRBJ2-7, with D possibly TRBD1 on 6 matching bases. This CDR3 region has 15 residues. The germline V and J ends were trimmed by 1 base and 2 bases, with 12 bases remaining between them. Germline values: CDR1 SGHAT, CDR2 FQNNGV. CDR3 coding DNA: TGTGCCAGCAGCTTAGTAGGGGGAGACCCCTACGAGCAGTACTTC. Residues: CASSLVGGDPYEQYF.

There are a few counts of this clonotype. This rearrangement joins TRBV5-1 to TRBJ1-1; no reliable D call. Trimming took 0 bases from V and 1 from J, leaving 10 bases between them. Germline CDR1 is SGHRS and CDR2 is YFSETQ. This CDR3 comprises 15 residues. The CDR3 here is CASSLEWVGNTEAFF. CDR3 coding DNA: TGCGCCAGCAGCTTGGAGTGGGTAGGGAACACTGAAGCTTTCTTT. Full variable domain (outside the CDR3, taken from reference TRBV5-1 and TRBJ1-1): KAGVTQTPRYLIKTRGQQVTLSCSPISGHRSVSWYQQTPGQGLQFLFEYFSETQRNKGNFPGRFSGRQFSNSRSEMNVSTLELGDSALYLCASSLEWVGNTEAFFGQGTRLTVV.

This clonotype was detected a few times. The V call is TRBV19, the J call TRBJ1-1, with D possibly matching TRBD1 (5 bases). The CDR3 totals 18 residues. Germline V gene sequence: CDR1 LNHDA, CDR2 SQIVND (reference sequence). V was cut by 3 bases and J by 0 bases, with 20 bases left in between. In DNA, the CDR3 is TGTGCCAGTAGTATTATGGGCAGGGCAGTGTCCGTGAACACTGAAGCTTTCTTT. Residues: CASSIMGRAVSVNTEAFF.

The chain employs TRBV7-2 and TRBJ1-1; D perhaps matches TRBD1 (6 bases). The V end lost 0 bases, the J end lost 0 bases, and 17 bases lay between the germline ends. The CDR3 sequence is 18 residues long. CDR1 is SGHTA and CDR2 is FQGNSA in the germline V gene. CDR3 sequence reads: CASSLALQRGPMNTEAFF. DNA for the CDR3: TGTGCCAGCAGCTTAGCGCTTCAGCGGGGGCCAATGAACACTGAAGCTTTCTTT.

This clonotype was recorded many times. The chain joins TRBV7-2 to TRBJ1-5; D might be TRBD1 (5 bases). The length of the CDR3 is 13 residues. Trimming shortened V by 5 bases and J by 7 bases, and 12 bases separated the two germline ends. CDR1 and CDR2 from the germline V gene are SGHTA and FQGNSA. Here the CDR3 DNA reads TGTGCCAGCAGCCGGGGCGCGAAACAGCCCCAGCATTTT. Translating it yields CASSRGAKQPQHF. The full variable domain, with the rest looked up from reference TRBV7-2 and TRBJ1-5, is GAGVSQSPSNKVTEKGKDVELRCDPISGHTALYWYRQSLGQGLEFLIYFQGNSAPDKSGLPSDRFSAERTGGSVSTLTIQRTQQEDSAVYLCASSRGAKQPQHFGDGTRLSIL.

This clonotype has more than one count but fewer than ten. J is TRBJ1-2 and V is TRBV12-3 or TRBV12-4, with D maybe TRBD1 (5 bases). V was shortened by 2 bases and J by 8 bases, with 18 bases between the two germline ends. The CDR3 is 15 amino acids. The CDR3 sequence: CASSLLVGGVDGYTF. The CDR3 nucleotides are TGTGCCAGCAGTTTACTTGTCGGGGGGGTCGACGGCTACACCTTC.

This clonotype was counted many times. The chain has TRBV24-1 and TRBJ1-2, with D unclear. Germline CDR1 KGHDR, CDR2 SFDVKD. The CDR3 covers 12 residues. The V end was cut by 6 bases, the J end by 0 bases, with 4 bases between. The CDR3 region has the DNA TGTGCCACCAGTTTACCTAACTATGGCTACACCTTC. It codes for CATSLPNYGYTF.

This clonotype was seen a few times. The chain uses TRBV20-1 and TRBJ2-2, with 8 bases lining up with TRBD2. CDR1 is DFQATT and CDR2 is SNEGSKA in the germline V gene (reference sequence). Trimming at V came to 3 bases and at J to 5 bases, leaving 5 bases not matched to a gene. The CDR3 has 14 amino acids. Here the CDR3 DNA reads TGCAGTGCTAGTCGGGGGGGTAGGACCGGGGAGCTGTTTTTT. This sequence encodes CSASRGGRTGELFF.

This clonotype was seen more than once but under ten times. V and J are TRBV20-1 and TRBJ1-3; D call uncertain. The germline gives CDR1 DFQATT, CDR2 SNEGSKA (reference sequence). The CDR3 is 15 amino acids. Trimming removed 0 bases at V and 4 bases at J, with 13 bases between. The CDR3 DNA follows: TGCAGTGCTAGAGATCCCCGGGCAGAGGGAAACACCATATATTTT. It is translated as CSARDPRAEGNTIYF.

This clonotype was seen a few times. J is TRBJ2-2 and V is TRBV6-1; D not resolved. Looked up from germline, CDR1 is MNHNS and CDR2 is SASEGT. The CDR3 covers 14 residues. The ends were cut back, 6 bases at V and 7 bases at J, with 15 bases in the middle. The CDR3, as DNA: TGTGCCAGCAGCCCCGACCCTAGGCGCGGGGAGCTGTTTTTT. Amino acids: CASSPDPRRGELFF.

This sequence joins TRBV7-2 and TRBJ2-3; D is undetermined. The V end lost 8 bases, the J end lost 3 bases, and 18 bases lay between the germline ends. The CDR3 consists of 15 residues. Germline V gene lookup returns CDR1 SGHTA and CDR2 FQGNSA. CDR3 protein: CASQSASRWTDTQYF. As DNA, the CDR3 is TGTGCCAGCCAAAGCGCCTCCCGGTGGACAGATACGCAGTATTTT. Looking up the rest from reference TRBV7-2 and TRBJ2-3 gives the full variable domain: GAGVSQSPSNKVTEKGKDVELRCDPISGHTALYWYRQSLGQGLEFLIYFQGNSAPDKSGLPSDRFSAERTGGSVSTLTIQRTQQEDSAVYLCASQSASRWTDTQYFGPGTRLTVL.

V gene TRBV24-1 combines with J gene TRBJ2-2, with D perhaps matching TRBD1 (6 bases). Germline-derived CDR1 and CDR2 are KGHDR and SFDVKD. This CDR3 contains 15 residues. The V and J ends lost 5 bases and 3 bases respectively, with 12 bases between them. Written as DNA, the CDR3 is TGTGCCACCAGTGTGGGGGCCCCCGACACCGGGGAGCTGTTTTTT. Translated, it gives CATSVGAPDTGELFF.

In the case of this clonotype: The germline gene is not matched at one end of the junction; a read error may be the cause. The gene calls are TRBV7-2 and TRBJ2-7, with 8 bases that match TRBD1. CDR1 and CDR2 from the germline V gene are SGHTA and FQGNSA. CDR3 size: 15 residues. CDR3 sequence reads: CASSQVGTGGYEQYF. The CDR3 DNA sequence: TGCGCCAGCAGCCAAGTAGGGACAGGTGGCTACGAGCAGTACTTC.

This clonotype has a count of ten or more. Germline and junction disagree at one end, which may indicate a read error. J is TRBJ1-6 and V is TRBV6-5; 8 bases map to TRBD1. Germline V gives CDR1 MNHEY, CDR2 SVGAGI. This CDR3 has 14 amino acids. This chain's CDR3 is CASSPGQGNSPLHF. The CDR3 DNA reads TGCGCCAGCAGCCCTGGACAGGGTAATTCACCCCTCCACTTT.

This clonotype has only one observation. V and J are TRBV20-1 and TRBJ2-5, with 10 positions matching TRBD2. The length of the CDR3 is 15 residues. The trim removed 4 bases at V and 5 bases at J, leaving 10 bases unmatched. The germline CDR1 and CDR2 sequences are DFQATT and SNEGSKA (reference sequence). CDR3 in amino acids: CSAMGLAGVLETQYF. In DNA, the CDR3 is TGCAGTGCTATGGGGCTAGCGGGAGTTTTGGAGACCCAGTACTTC.

This clonotype was counted at least ten times. The chain joins TRBV25-1 to TRBJ1-6; weak D call: TRBD1 (5 bases). From germline, CDR1 is MGHDK and CDR2 SYGVNS. CDR3 size: 15 residues. Trimming shortened V by 5 bases and J by 5 bases, and 13 bases separated the two germline ends. CDR3 in amino acids: CASSIPGTDNSPLHF. The CDR3 DNA follows: TGTGCCAGCAGTATACCCGGGACGGATAATTCACCCCTCCACTTT.

J is TRBJ2-5 and V is TRBV6-1; 11 positions match TRBD2. The CDR3 consists of 17 residues. With V trimmed by 6 bases and J by 5 bases, 14 bases remained unmatched. CDR1 MNHNS and CDR2 SASEGT come from the germline V gene. DNA of the CDR3: TGTGCCAGCAGCCAAGGGGTACTAGCGGGAGTCCGGGAGACCCAGTACTTC. Protein product: CASSQGVLAGVRETQYF.

There are many counts of this clonotype. The gene calls are TRBV7-3 and TRBJ2-7; 10 bases fit TRBD2. Per germline, CDR1 SGHTA and CDR2 FQGTGA. This CDR3 is 16 amino acids long. V was pared by 5 bases and J by 3 bases, with 10 bases of the junction left unmatched. The CDR3 is CASSKNVLAGYYEQYF. Here the CDR3 DNA reads TGTGCCAGCAGCAAAAACGTACTAGCGGGATACTACGAGCAGTACTTC.